The 16 T cell receptor beta chains given below trace back to one sample, sequenced in a study of shared clonotypes between healthy human individuals. TCRdb's table, derived via immunoSEQ multiplex PCR, lists solely in-frame clones and lacks some. The sample consists of 950,000 to 1,100,000 clones, roughly 80% of them appearing once. The sample comprised memory CD4+ T cells sorted from blood. This sample's subset: CD45RA-negative fraction. All receptors come from a young man in good health.

The CDR3 protein is CATSRVQGSSYEQYF. Written as DNA, the CDR3 is TGTGCCACCAGCAGAGTCCAGGGGAGCTCCTACGAGCAGTACTTC. The genes are TRBV15 and TRBJ2-7; the D gene is possibly TRBD1 (6 bases). The germline CDR1 and CDR2 sequences are LNHNV and YYDKDF (reference sequence). The CDR3 covers 15 residues. The V end lost 1 base, the J end lost 0 bases, and 10 bases lay between the germline ends. Complete variable domain (other parts from reference TRBV15 and TRBJ2-7): DAMVIQNPRYQVTQFGKPVTLSCSQTLNHNVMYWYQQKSSQAPKLLFHYYDKDFNNEADTPDNFQSRRPNTSFCFLDIRSPGLGDTAMYLCATSRVQGSSYEQYFGPGTRLTVT.

The genes are TRBV11-2 and TRBJ2-5; 9 nucleotides match TRBD2. Germline CDR1 reads SGHAT; CDR2 reads FQNNGV. The CDR3 has 18 residues. V shed 4 bases and J 4 bases; nucleotides not matched to a gene: 16. Written as DNA, the CDR3 is TGTGCCAGCAGCTCCGGGGTGGGTAGCGGGGGCCGCGGAGAGACCCAGTACTTC. The encoded protein is CASSSGVGSGGRGETQYF.

This clone was seen just once. The chain is built from TRBV6-5 and TRBJ2-5; 8 bases are shared with TRBD1. V lost 10 bases and J lost 2; bases outside the gene matches: 3. CDR1 is MNHEY, CDR2 SVGAGI, per germline. CDR3 length equals 12 residues. The CDR3 here is CATRTGQETQYF. CDR3 coding DNA: TGTGCCACGAGGACAGGGCAAGAGACCCAGTACTTC.

In DNA, the CDR3 is TGTGCCAGCAGCTTGCTTAGCGGGAGGGCCGCGGGCGAGCAGTACTTC. Amino acids: CASSLLSGRAAGEQYF. The J gene is TRBJ2-5, the V gene TRBV5-6; 11 bases line up with TRBD2. The last part of the DNA fits TRBJ2-7 better; the J call may be wrong. CDR1 and CDR2 (germline): SGHDT, YYEEEE. This CDR3 has 16 residues.

J is TRBJ2-6 and V is TRBV9; D uncertain. Trimming cost V 1 base and J 1 base, with 6 bases left between them. Per the germline V gene, CDR1 is SGDLS and CDR2 is YYNGEE. This CDR3 is built from 15 residues. The chain's CDR3 is CASSVRRSGANVLTF. DNA for the CDR3: TGTGCCAGCAGCGTACGGCGATCTGGGGCCAACGTCCTGACTTTC.

The chain joins TRBV5-4 to TRBJ1-1, with TRBD1 matching over 7 bases. Germline CDR1 and CDR2: SGHNT and YYREEE (reference sequence). There are 15 residues in the CDR3. V lost 0 bases, J lost 4 bases, and 6 bases stayed unmatched. Here the CDR3 reads CASSLAGGGSTEAFF. DNA for the CDR3: TGTGCCAGCAGCTTGGCAGGGGGGGGGAGCACTGAAGCTTTCTTT. The entire variable domain, with the rest obtained from reference TRBV5-4 and TRBJ1-1, is as follows: ETGVTQSPTHLIKTRGQQVTLRCSSQSGHNTVSWYQQALGQGPQFIFQYYREEENGRGNFPPRFSGLQFPNYSSELNVNALELDDSALYLCASSLAGGGSTEAFFGQGTRLTVV.

The V and J genes are TRBV5-1 and TRBJ2-7, with D perhaps matching TRBD2 (5 bases). The V end was cut by 6 bases, the J end by 2 bases, with 12 bases between. Germline lookup yields CDR1 SGHRS and CDR2 YFSETQ. The CDR3 covers 13 residues. CDR3 bases: TGCGCCAGCACCTCGGACTTCGCCTACGAGCAGTACTTC. Amino acid sequence: CASTSDFAYEQYF.

This chain joins TRBV15 and TRBJ1-3; 12 bases map to TRBD1. The CDR3 runs 17 residues. Germline loops: CDR1 LNHNV, CDR2 YYDKDF (reference sequence). J gave up 4 bases and V 1 base, and 5 bases lay outside the gene matches. The CDR3 sequence: CATSRGGTGGEGNTIYF. As DNA, the CDR3 is TGTGCCACCAGCAGAGGGGGGACAGGGGGCGAAGGAAACACCATATATTTT.

V and J are TRBV18 and TRBJ1-1; D is ambiguous. Germline CDR1 KGHSH, CDR2 LQKENI. This CDR3 region has 13 residues. Trimming removed 3 bases at V and 11 bases at J, with 16 bases between. The CDR3 here is CASSPPVPAWAFF. DNA of the CDR3: TGTGCCAGCTCACCCCCCGTCCCGGCGTGGGCTTTCTTT.

The V and J genes are TRBV4-3 and TRBJ2-5; D gene uncertain. CDR3 length equals 13 residues. Germline loops: CDR1 LGHNA, CDR2 YSLEER. V lost 5 bases, J lost 1 base, and 8 bases lay in between. DNA of the CDR3: TGCGCCAGCAGCGAGGAGATCCAAGAGACCCAGTACTTC. Encoded protein: CASSEEIQETQYF.

This clone was seen repeatedly, ten times or more. The chain has TRBV4-3 and TRBJ2-2, with 16 nucleotides matching TRBD2. V lost 1 base to trimming and J lost 5 bases; unmatched junction nucleotides: 4. CDR3 length equals 18 residues. Germline values: CDR1 LGHNA, CDR2 YSLEER. CDR3 amino acids: CASSQAGLAGGPTGELFF. As DNA, the CDR3 is TGCGCCAGCAGCCAAGCGGGACTAGCGGGAGGGCCTACCGGGGAGCTGTTTTTT.

On this clone itself: Relative to the germline gene, one junction end is altered; a read error may explain this. This chain connects TRBV7-7 to TRBJ2-1; 12 nucleotides agree with TRBD2. The CDR3 contains 15 residues. Germline values: CDR1 SSHAT, CDR2 FNYEAQ (reference sequence). In DNA form, the CDR3 reads TGTGCTAGCAGCTCACTAGCGGGGGGCCTCAATGAGCAGTTCTTC. Translated, it gives CASSSLAGGLNEQFF.

On this clone itself: The junction and the germline gene differ at one end; a read error may be behind it. The V call is TRBV7-7, the J call TRBJ1-4; D not certain. The CDR3 extends over 14 amino acids. Per germline, CDR1 SSHAT and CDR2 FNYEAQ (reference sequence). CDR3 residues: CASSSGLPGEKLFF. As DNA, the CDR3 is TGTGCTAGCAGCTCCGGCCTTCCGGGGGAAAAACTGTTTTTT.

This chain joins TRBV7-2 and TRBJ2-3, with D perhaps matching TRBD2 (5 bases). V was shortened by 1 base and J by 0 bases, with 8 bases between the two germline ends. CDR3 length equals 15 residues. Per germline, CDR1 SGHTA and CDR2 FQGNSA. This CDR3 reads CASSLVRGSTDTQYF. The DNA for the CDR3 is TGTGCCAGCAGCTTAGTTCGGGGAAGCACAGATACGCAGTATTTT.

The rearrangement joins TRBV27 to TRBJ2-7, with 7 bases aligning to TRBD2. Germline trimming cut 8 bases from V and 3 bases from J; bases unmatched to any gene: 13. CDR1 is MNHEY and CDR2 is SMNVEV in the germline V gene (reference sequence). The CDR3 extends over 15 amino acids. The CDR3 DNA reads TGTGCCAGCTCCTTAAGAGCGGGGTCCGGCTACGAGCAGTACTTC. It translates to CASSLRAGSGYEQYF.

This chain links TRBV19 with TRBJ1-5; possible D gene TRBD1, 6 bases. Trimming removed 7 bases from V and 3 bases from J, with 19 bases in between. CDR1 LNHDA and CDR2 SQIVND come from the germline V gene (reference sequence). This CDR3 comprises 16 residues. CDR3 DNA: TGTGCCAGTACCGGGAAGAGGGGGGCGGACAATCAGCCCCAGCATTTT. This encodes CASTGKRGADNQPQHF. The full variable domain, with the rest looked up from reference TRBV19 and TRBJ1-5, is DGGITQSPKYLFRKEGQNVTLSCEQNLNHDAMYWYRQDPGQGLRLIYYSQIVNDFQKGDIAEGYSVSREKKESFPLTVTSAQKNPTAFYLCASTGKRGADNQPQHFGDGTRLSIL.